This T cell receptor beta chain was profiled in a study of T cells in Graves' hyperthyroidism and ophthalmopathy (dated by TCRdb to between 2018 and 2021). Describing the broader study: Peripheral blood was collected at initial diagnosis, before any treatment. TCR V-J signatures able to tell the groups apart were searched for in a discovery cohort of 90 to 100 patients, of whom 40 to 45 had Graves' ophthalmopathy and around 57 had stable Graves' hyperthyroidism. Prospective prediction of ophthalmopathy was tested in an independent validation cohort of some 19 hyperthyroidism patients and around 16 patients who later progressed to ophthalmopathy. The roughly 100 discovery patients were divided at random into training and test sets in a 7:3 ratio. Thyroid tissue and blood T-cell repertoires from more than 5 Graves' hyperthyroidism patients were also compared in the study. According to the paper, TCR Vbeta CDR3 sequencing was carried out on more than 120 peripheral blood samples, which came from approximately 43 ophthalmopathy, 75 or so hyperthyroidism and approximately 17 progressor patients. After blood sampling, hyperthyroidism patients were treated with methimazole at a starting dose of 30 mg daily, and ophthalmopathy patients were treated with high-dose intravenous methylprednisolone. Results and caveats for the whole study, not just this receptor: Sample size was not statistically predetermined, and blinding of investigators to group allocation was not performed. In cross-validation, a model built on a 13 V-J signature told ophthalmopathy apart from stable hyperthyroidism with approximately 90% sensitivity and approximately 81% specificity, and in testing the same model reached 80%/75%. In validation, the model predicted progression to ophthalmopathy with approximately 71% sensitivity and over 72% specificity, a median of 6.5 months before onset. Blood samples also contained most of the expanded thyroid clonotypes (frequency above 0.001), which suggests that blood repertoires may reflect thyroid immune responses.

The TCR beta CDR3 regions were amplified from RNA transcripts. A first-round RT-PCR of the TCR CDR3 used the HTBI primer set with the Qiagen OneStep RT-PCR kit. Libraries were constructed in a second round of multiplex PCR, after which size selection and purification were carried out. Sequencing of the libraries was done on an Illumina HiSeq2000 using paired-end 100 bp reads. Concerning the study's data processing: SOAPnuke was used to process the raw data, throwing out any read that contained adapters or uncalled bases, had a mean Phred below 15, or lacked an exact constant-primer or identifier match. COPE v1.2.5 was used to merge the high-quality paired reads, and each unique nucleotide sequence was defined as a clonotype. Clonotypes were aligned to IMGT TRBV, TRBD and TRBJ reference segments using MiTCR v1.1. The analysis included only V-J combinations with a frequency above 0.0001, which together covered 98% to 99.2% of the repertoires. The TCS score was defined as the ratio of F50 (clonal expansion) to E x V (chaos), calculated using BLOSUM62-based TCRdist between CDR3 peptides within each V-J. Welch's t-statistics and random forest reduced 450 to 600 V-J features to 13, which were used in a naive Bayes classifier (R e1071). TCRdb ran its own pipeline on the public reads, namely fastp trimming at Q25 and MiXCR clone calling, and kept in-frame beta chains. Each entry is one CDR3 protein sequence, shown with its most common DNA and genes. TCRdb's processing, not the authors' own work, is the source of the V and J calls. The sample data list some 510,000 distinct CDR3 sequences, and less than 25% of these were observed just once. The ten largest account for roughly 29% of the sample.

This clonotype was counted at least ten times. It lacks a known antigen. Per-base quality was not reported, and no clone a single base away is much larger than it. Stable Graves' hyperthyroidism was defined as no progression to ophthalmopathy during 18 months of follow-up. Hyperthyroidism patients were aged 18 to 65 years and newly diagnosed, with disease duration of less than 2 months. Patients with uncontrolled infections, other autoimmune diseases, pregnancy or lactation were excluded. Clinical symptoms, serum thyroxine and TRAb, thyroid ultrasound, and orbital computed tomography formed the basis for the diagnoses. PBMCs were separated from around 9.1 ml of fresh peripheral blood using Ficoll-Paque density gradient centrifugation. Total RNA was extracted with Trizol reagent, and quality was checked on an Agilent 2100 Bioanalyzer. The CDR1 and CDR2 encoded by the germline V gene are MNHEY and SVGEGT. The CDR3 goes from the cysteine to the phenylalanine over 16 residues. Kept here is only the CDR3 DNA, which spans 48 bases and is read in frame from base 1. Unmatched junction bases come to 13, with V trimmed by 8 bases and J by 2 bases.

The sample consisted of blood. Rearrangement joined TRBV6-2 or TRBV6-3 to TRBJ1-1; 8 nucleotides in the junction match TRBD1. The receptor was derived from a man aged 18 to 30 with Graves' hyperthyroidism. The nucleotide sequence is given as TGTGCCAGCTGGCAGGGGGCCACCCTTGGAAACACTGAAGCTTTCTTT. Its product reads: CASWQGATLGNTEAFF.